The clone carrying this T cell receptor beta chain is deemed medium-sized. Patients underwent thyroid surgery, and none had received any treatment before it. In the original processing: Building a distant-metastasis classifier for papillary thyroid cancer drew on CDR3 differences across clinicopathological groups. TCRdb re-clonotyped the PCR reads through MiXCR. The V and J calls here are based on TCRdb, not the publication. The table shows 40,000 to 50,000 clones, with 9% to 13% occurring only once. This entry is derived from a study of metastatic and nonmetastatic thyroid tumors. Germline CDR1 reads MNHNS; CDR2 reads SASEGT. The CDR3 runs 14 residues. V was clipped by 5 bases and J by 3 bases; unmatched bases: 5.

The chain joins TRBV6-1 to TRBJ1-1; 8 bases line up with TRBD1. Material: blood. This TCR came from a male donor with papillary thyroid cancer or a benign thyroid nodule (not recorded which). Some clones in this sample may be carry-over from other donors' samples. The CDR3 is CASSLGQGYTEAFF. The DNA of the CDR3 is TGTGCCAGCAGTTTAGGACAGGGCTACACTGAAGCTTTCTTT.